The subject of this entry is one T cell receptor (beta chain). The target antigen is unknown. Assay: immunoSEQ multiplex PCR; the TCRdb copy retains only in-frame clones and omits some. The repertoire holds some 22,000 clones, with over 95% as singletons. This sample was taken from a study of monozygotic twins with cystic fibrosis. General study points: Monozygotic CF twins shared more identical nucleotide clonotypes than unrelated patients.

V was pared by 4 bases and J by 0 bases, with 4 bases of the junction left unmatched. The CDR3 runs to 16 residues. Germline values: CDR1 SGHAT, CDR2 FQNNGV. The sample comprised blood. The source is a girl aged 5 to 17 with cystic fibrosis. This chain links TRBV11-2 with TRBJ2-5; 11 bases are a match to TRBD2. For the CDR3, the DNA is TGTGCCAGCAGCTCCAGACTAGCGGGGTACCAAGAGACCCAGTACTTC. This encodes CASSSRLAGYQETQYF.